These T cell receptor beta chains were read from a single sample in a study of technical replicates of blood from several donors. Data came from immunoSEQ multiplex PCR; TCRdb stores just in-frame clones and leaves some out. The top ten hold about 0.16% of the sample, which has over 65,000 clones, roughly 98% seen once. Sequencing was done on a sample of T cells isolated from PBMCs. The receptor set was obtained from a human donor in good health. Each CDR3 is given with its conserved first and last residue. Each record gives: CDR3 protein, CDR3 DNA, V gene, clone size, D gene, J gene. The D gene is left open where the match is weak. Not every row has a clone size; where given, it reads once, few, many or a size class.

cdr3_aa: CASTQGNGYTF
cdr3_nt: TGCGCCAGCACTCAGGGGAATGGCTACACCTTC
v_call: TRBV5-1
clone_size: NA
d_call: NA
j_call: TRBJ1-2

cdr3_aa: CASSDRDRRTGYGYTF
cdr3_nt: TGTGCCAGCAGCGACCGGGACAGAAGGACTGGGTATGGCTACACCTTC
v_call: TRBV2
clone_size: NA
d_call: TRBD1
j_call: TRBJ1-2

cdr3_aa: CASSLRQGLRDYGYTF
cdr3_nt: TGTGCCAGCAGCTTGCGACAGGGCCTCCGGGACTATGGCTACACCTTC
v_call: TRBV5-6
clone_size: NA
d_call: TRBD1
j_call: TRBJ1-2

cdr3_aa: CASSLVYVGTQYF
cdr3_nt: TGTGCCAGCAGCTTAGTTTACGTCGGGACCCAGTACTTC
v_call: TRBV11-3
clone_size: NA
d_call: NA
j_call: TRBJ2-5

cdr3_aa: CSAAYNEQFF
cdr3_nt: TGCAGCGCTGCCTACAATGAGCAGTTCTTC
v_call: TRBV29-1
clone_size: NA
d_call: NA
j_call: TRBJ2-1

cdr3_aa: CASSQEHWTGYNSPLHF
cdr3_nt: TGCGCCAGCAGCCAAGAACATTGGACGGGGTATAATTCACCCCTCCACTTT
v_call: TRBV4-1
clone_size: NA
d_call: NA
j_call: TRBJ1-6

cdr3_aa: CASRDQGFTEAFF
cdr3_nt: TGTGCCAGCAGAGATCAGGGGTTCACTGAAGCTTTCTTT
v_call: TRBV25-1
clone_size: NA
d_call: NA
j_call: TRBJ1-1

cdr3_aa: CASSDEDSRAFF
cdr3_nt: TGTGCCAGCAGCGACGAGGACAGCCGGGCTTTCTTT
v_call: TRBV7-9
clone_size: NA
d_call: NA
j_call: TRBJ1-1

cdr3_aa: CASSLEGLAGVLF
cdr3_nt: TGTGCCAGCAGCTTAGAGGGTCTAGCGGGAGTTCTCTTC
v_call: TRBV7-9
clone_size: NA
d_call: TRBD2
j_call: TRBJ2-1

cdr3_aa: CASRANIQGNEQFF
cdr3_nt: TGTGCCAGCAGAGCGAATATACAGGGCAATGAGCAGTTCTTC
v_call: TRBV6-1
clone_size: NA
d_call: NA
j_call: TRBJ2-1

cdr3_aa: CASKNSADGDTQYF
cdr3_nt: TGTGCCAGCAAGAATAGCGCGGACGGAGATACGCAGTATTTT
v_call: TRBV2
clone_size: NA
d_call: NA
j_call: TRBJ2-3

cdr3_aa: CASSRGTRDNQPQHF
cdr3_nt: TGTGCCAGCAGTCGCGGGACCCGAGACAATCAGCCCCAGCATTTT
v_call: TRBV28
clone_size: NA
d_call: NA
j_call: TRBJ1-5

cdr3_aa: CASSPPDRVNQPQHF
cdr3_nt: TGCGCCAGCAGCCCCCCCGACCGGGTCAATCAGCCCCAGCATTTT
v_call: TRBV5-1
clone_size: NA
d_call: NA
j_call: TRBJ1-5

cdr3_aa: CASSTASAHEQFF
cdr3_nt: TGCGCCAGCAGCACCGCTAGCGCACATGAGCAGTTCTTC
v_call: TRBV5-1
clone_size: once
d_call: NA
j_call: TRBJ2-1

cdr3_aa: CASSESGRPSGRLEQYF
cdr3_nt: TGCGCCAGCAGTGAGTCTGGTAGGCCTAGCGGGAGACTAGAGCAGTACTTC
v_call: TRBV10-2
clone_size: NA
d_call: TRBD2
j_call: TRBJ2-7

cdr3_aa: CASSLAGTGGAGELFF
cdr3_nt: TGTGCCAGCAGCTTGGCAGGGACAGGGGGTGCCGGGGAGCTGTTTTTT
v_call: TRBV5-4
clone_size: NA
d_call: TRBD1
j_call: TRBJ2-2

cdr3_aa: CASSDRGGIYNEQFF
cdr3_nt: TGTGCCAGCAGTGATCGCGGGGGGATTTACAATGAGCAGTTCTTC
v_call: TRBV6-1
clone_size: NA
d_call: TRBD2
j_call: TRBJ2-1

cdr3_aa: CASSQDPTGLETQYF
cdr3_nt: TGCGCCAGCAGCCAAGACCCGACAGGGTTGGAGACCCAGTACTTC
v_call: TRBV4-1
clone_size: NA
d_call: TRBD1
j_call: TRBJ2-5

cdr3_aa: CASSEWGSGRDYEQYF
cdr3_nt: TGTGCCAGCAGTGAATGGGGTAGCGGGCGCGACTACGAGCAGTACTTC
v_call: TRBV6-1
clone_size: NA
d_call: TRBD2
j_call: TRBJ2-7

cdr3_aa: CASSSLQGATGNTIYF
cdr3_nt: TGTGCCAGCAGCTCACTACAGGGGGCTACAGGAAACACCATATATTTT
v_call: TRBV7-6
clone_size: NA
d_call: TRBD1
j_call: TRBJ1-3

cdr3_aa: CASSLFSTQNIQYF
cdr3_nt: TGTGCCAGCAGCTTGTTTTCCACCCAGAACATTCAGTACTTC
v_call: TRBV5-6
clone_size: NA
d_call: NA
j_call: TRBJ2-4

cdr3_aa: CASSPSRGNTIYF
cdr3_nt: TGTGCCAGCAGCCCATCTCGGGGAAACACCATATATTTT
v_call: TRBV7-6
clone_size: NA
d_call: NA
j_call: TRBJ1-3

cdr3_aa: CASSTWTERTDTQYF
cdr3_nt: TGTGCCAGCAGTACATGGACAGAACGCACAGATACGCAGTATTTT
v_call: TRBV27
clone_size: NA
d_call: NA
j_call: TRBJ2-3

cdr3_aa: CASSSSSYRAYEQYF
cdr3_nt: TGCGCCAGCAGCTCGAGCTCGTACCGCGCCTACGAGCAGTACTTC
v_call: TRBV5-1
clone_size: NA
d_call: NA
j_call: TRBJ2-7

cdr3_aa: CASSSKGQSADTQYF
cdr3_nt: TGTGCCAGCAGTAGCAAGGGACAGAGCGCAGATACGCAGTATTTT
v_call: TRBV6-6
clone_size: NA
d_call: TRBD1
j_call: TRBJ2-3

cdr3_aa: CASSISPGGLTEAFF
cdr3_nt: TGTGCCAGTAGTATTTCCCCAGGGGGCTTAACTGAAGCTTTCTTT
v_call: TRBV19
clone_size: NA
d_call: TRBD1
j_call: TRBJ1-1

cdr3_aa: CASSSLGQGANSPLHF
cdr3_nt: TGTGCCAGCAGTTCCCTCGGACAGGGGGCTAATTCACCCCTCCACTTT
v_call: TRBV28
clone_size: NA
d_call: TRBD1
j_call: TRBJ1-6

cdr3_aa: CATLHVAGATNEKLFF
cdr3_nt: TGCGCCACCCTACACGTGGCGGGCGCAACTAATGAAAAACTGTTTTTT
v_call: TRBV4-1
clone_size: NA
d_call: NA
j_call: TRBJ1-4

cdr3_aa: CASSLAGVESNQPQHF
cdr3_nt: TGCGCCAGCAGCTTGGCCGGGGTAGAGAGCAATCAGCCCCAGCATTTT
v_call: TRBV5-1
clone_size: NA
d_call: NA
j_call: TRBJ1-5

cdr3_aa: CASSYPDRATEAFF
cdr3_nt: TGTGCCAGCAGTTACCCGGACAGGGCCACTGAAGCTTTCTTT
v_call: TRBV6-5
clone_size: NA
d_call: TRBD1
j_call: TRBJ1-1

cdr3_aa: CASSSVFGEQYF
cdr3_nt: TGTGCCAGCAGTTCCGTATTCGGGGAGCAGTACTTC
v_call: TRBV28
clone_size: NA
d_call: NA
j_call: TRBJ2-7

cdr3_aa: CASQDKDGSYEQYF
cdr3_nt: TGTGCCAGTCAGGACAAGGACGGGTCCTACGAGCAGTACTTC
v_call: TRBV19
clone_size: NA
d_call: NA
j_call: TRBJ2-7

cdr3_aa: CASSQRSAGGSGNTIYF
cdr3_nt: TGTGCCAGCAGCCAACGATCGGCAGGGGGATCGGGAAACACCATATATTTT
v_call: TRBV4-2
clone_size: once
d_call: TRBD1
j_call: TRBJ1-3

cdr3_aa: CASSYLHGQTYEQYF
cdr3_nt: TGTGCCAGCAGTTACCTACACGGACAAACTTACGAGCAGTACTTC
v_call: TRBV6-6
clone_size: NA
d_call: NA
j_call: TRBJ2-7

cdr3_aa: CASSGRADEQYF
cdr3_nt: TGTGCCAGCAGCGGCAGGGCGGACGAGCAGTACTTC
v_call: TRBV5-8
clone_size: NA
d_call: NA
j_call: TRBJ2-7

cdr3_aa: CASSLEDRKQPQHF
cdr3_nt: TGTGCCAGCAGCTTAGAGGACAGGAAACAGCCCCAGCATTTT
v_call: TRBV7-9
clone_size: once
d_call: TRBD1
j_call: TRBJ1-5

cdr3_aa: CASSADRVWTEAFF
cdr3_nt: TGTGCCAGCAGCGCCGACAGGGTATGGACTGAAGCTTTCTTT
v_call: TRBV7-6
clone_size: once
d_call: TRBD1
j_call: TRBJ1-1

cdr3_aa: CASSLVGGGNTEAFF
cdr3_nt: TGTGCCAGCAGCTTAGTGGGCGGGGGTAACACTGAAGCTTTCTTT
v_call: TRBV7-2
clone_size: NA
d_call: NA
j_call: TRBJ1-1

cdr3_aa: CASSGSGLAHNTGELFF
cdr3_nt: TGTGCCAGCAGTGGGTCCGGGCTAGCGCATAACACCGGGGAGCTGTTTTTT
v_call: TRBV25-1
clone_size: NA
d_call: NA
j_call: TRBJ2-2

cdr3_aa: CASSFPGYEQYF
cdr3_nt: TGTGCCAGCAGTTTTCCCGGGTACGAGCAGTACTTC
v_call: TRBV28
clone_size: once
d_call: NA
j_call: TRBJ2-7

cdr3_aa: CASSLGDRAGNQPQHF
cdr3_nt: TGTGCCAGCAGCTTAGGGGACAGGGCTGGCAATCAGCCCCAGCATTTT
v_call: TRBV7-9
clone_size: NA
d_call: TRBD1
j_call: TRBJ1-5

cdr3_aa: CASSSPATGLRYEQYF
cdr3_nt: TGTGCCAGCAGTTCTCCCGCGACAGGCTTGCGCTACGAGCAGTACTTC
v_call: TRBV28
clone_size: NA
d_call: NA
j_call: TRBJ2-7

cdr3_aa: CASSQPGGYEQYF
cdr3_nt: TGCGCCAGCAGCCAGCCAGGAGGGTACGAGCAGTACTTC
v_call: TRBV4-1
clone_size: NA
d_call: NA
j_call: TRBJ2-7

cdr3_aa: CASGGQTYEQYF
cdr3_nt: TGTGCCAGCGGGGGACAGACCTACGAGCAGTACTTC
v_call: TRBV7-9
clone_size: NA
d_call: TRBD1
j_call: TRBJ2-7

cdr3_aa: CASSEWREEGQFF
cdr3_nt: TGCGCCAGCAGTGAGTGGAGGGAGGAAGGGCAGTTCTTC
v_call: TRBV10-1
clone_size: NA
d_call: NA
j_call: TRBJ2-1

cdr3_aa: CASSYTDTQYF
cdr3_nt: TGTGCCAGCAGCTACACAGATACGCAGTATTTT
v_call: TRBV25-1
clone_size: NA
d_call: NA
j_call: TRBJ2-3

cdr3_aa: CASSPGLAEDTDTQYF
cdr3_nt: TGTGCCAGCAGCCCAGGACTAGCGGAAGACACAGATACGCAGTATTTT
v_call: TRBV11-3
clone_size: once
d_call: TRBD2
j_call: TRBJ2-3

cdr3_aa: CASSHGGGTVVGTQYF
cdr3_nt: TGCGCCAGCAGCCACGGGGGAGGCACCGTCGTGGGGACCCAGTACTTC
v_call: TRBV4-1
clone_size: once
d_call: NA
j_call: TRBJ2-5

cdr3_aa: CASSEATGRETQYF
cdr3_nt: TGTGCCAGTAGCGAAGCCACAGGGCGTGAGACCCAGTACTTC
v_call: TRBV19
clone_size: NA
d_call: NA
j_call: TRBJ2-5

cdr3_aa: CASSESGSGGIYEQYF
cdr3_nt: TGCGCCAGCAGTGAGTCGGGTAGCGGGGGAATCTACGAGCAGTACTTC
v_call: TRBV10-1
clone_size: NA
d_call: TRBD2
j_call: TRBJ2-7